This is a list of T cell receptor beta chains from one sample in a study of blood T cells in healthy people across ages. TCRdb re-called the 5' RACE reads with MiXCR, one entry per CDR3 protein. The sample records approximately 1.5 million distinct CDR3 sequences, 35% to 45% being singletons. The sample taken for sequencing was blood. Receptor source: a woman under 30 in good health. The CDR3 runs from the conserved cysteine through the conserved F or W. D genes are given only for firm matches. Some rows have no size entry. The others give once, few or many, or a class for an expanded clone.

D,V,size,J,DNA,CDR3
NA,TRBV6-6,few,TRBJ1-5,TGTGCCAGCAGTTTCGGCTCAGGCGATAGCAATCAGCCCCAGCATTTT,CASSFGSGDSNQPQHF
NA,TRBV10-3,few,TRBJ2-1,TGTGCCATCAGACTGTACAATGAGCAGTTCTTC,CAIRLYNEQFF
NA,TRBV10-3,NA,TRBJ2-1,TGTGCCATCAGTGAGTCTACCAGGAGTGAGCAGTTCTTC,CAISESTRSEQFF
TRBD2,TRBV11-2,few,TRBJ2-1,TGTGCCAGCAAGAGTATTAGCGGGGGGCTGTACAATGAGCAGTTCTTC,CASKSISGGLYNEQFF
TRBD2,TRBV24-1,few,TRBJ2-1,TGTGCCACCAGTGATGGGGCTAGCGGGAGCGATGAGCAGTTCTTC,CATSDGASGSDEQFF
TRBD2,TRBV7-6,NA,TRBJ2-2,TGTGCCAGAAGCTTGGGACTAGCGGGGGAGGACACCGGGGAGCTGTTTTTT,CARSLGLAGEDTGELFF
NA,TRBV10-3,NA,TRBJ1-1,TGTGCCATCAGTGGACAGGAGAACACTGAAGCTTTCTTT,CAISGQENTEAFF
TRBD1,TRBV6-5,few,TRBJ2-7,TGTGCCAGCCGTTCCTCCGCGACAGGGTCCTACGAGCAGTACTTC,CASRSSATGSYEQYF
NA,TRBV6-2/TRBV6-3,NA,TRBJ2-4,TGTGCCAGCAGTTACTTGGGGTTAGCCAAAAACATTCAGTACTTC,CASSYLGLAKNIQYF
NA,TRBV5-1,few,TRBJ1-2,TGCGCCAGCAGACCCCTCACGGAGCGGAGGTTGGATGGCTACACCTTC,CASRPLTERRLDGYTF
NA,TRBV20-1,NA,TRBJ1-2,TGCAGTGCTAGCCAGGGTCGTGCTAACTATGGCTACACCTTC,CSASQGRANYGYTF
TRBD1,TRBV7-2,few,TRBJ2-1,TGTGCCAGCAGCTTAATGACAGGGCGCCCCTACAATGAGCAGTTCTTC,CASSLMTGRPYNEQFF
NA,TRBV12-3/TRBV12-4,many,TRBJ2-3,TGTGCCAGCAGTTTACTGTTCACAGATACGCAGTATTTT,CASSLLFTDTQYF
TRBD1,TRBV25-1,NA,TRBJ1-1,TGTGCCAGCAGTGAAATCGGACAGGGACTCTGGGACACTGAAGCTTTCTTT,CASSEIGQGLWDTEAFF
NA,TRBV7-3,NA,TRBJ1-1,TGTGCCAGCAGGTTTGCCCGGGGTTCGGTCACTGAAGCTTTCTTT,CASRFARGSVTEAFF
NA,TRBV20-1,NA,TRBJ2-1,TGCAGTGCTGTCGAACAAGGCCAGTTCTTC,CSAVEQGQFF
NA,TRBV7-2,NA,TRBJ2-7,TGTGCCAGCAGCTTCACGGGACGCAGCGAGCAGTACTTC,CASSFTGRSEQYF
TRBD1,TRBV6-6,few,TRBJ2-2,TGTGCCAGCAGTCGACAGGGCAAGACCGGGGAGCTGTTTTTT,CASSRQGKTGELFF
NA,TRBV29-1,many,TRBJ2-1,TGCAGCGTTGAACTGAGGGCAAATGAGCAGTTCTTC,CSVELRANEQFF
NA,TRBV5-5,NA,TRBJ2-5,TGTGCCAGCAGTTATGGCGGGCCCCAAGAGACCCAGTACTTC,CASSYGGPQETQYF
NA,TRBV7-2,NA,TRBJ1-1,TGTGCCAGCAGGGACAAGGCTTTAGACACTGAAGCTTTCTTT,CASRDKALDTEAFF
NA,TRBV7-3,NA,TRBJ2-5,TGTGCCAGCAGCCAGAAAGTTGCCTCAGCCCAGAATGAGCAGTACTTC,CASSQKVASAQNEQYF
TRBD2,TRBV28,NA,TRBJ2-1,TGTGCCAGCCGTGACGGCGGGAGCGTCTACAATGAGCAGTTCTTC,CASRDGGSVYNEQFF
NA,TRBV30,NA,TRBJ1-5,TGTGCCTGCACCTCGGGCCGCTCCCAGCATTTT,CACTSGRSQHF
NA,TRBV3-1,NA,TRBJ2-3,TGTGCCAGCAGCCAAGATCGGGGTCTACCAAGCACAGATACGCAGTATTTT,CASSQDRGLPSTDTQYF
TRBD2,TRBV6-2/TRBV6-3,few,TRBJ2-2,TGTGCCAGCAGTTCTTTGACTAGCGGGGAAACCGGGGAGCTGTTTTTT,CASSSLTSGETGELFF
TRBD1,TRBV5-1,few,TRBJ2-5,TGCGCCAGCAGCGACAGGGTAGAGACCCAGTACTTC,CASSDRVETQYF
TRBD1,TRBV20-1,NA,TRBJ1-1,TGCAGTGCTTTTACAGGGGGGATGAACACTGAAGCTTTCTTT,CSAFTGGMNTEAFF
NA,TRBV4-2,NA,TRBJ1-6,TGTGCCAGCAGCCAAGTCGGGAATTCACCCCTCCACTTT,CASSQVGNSPLHF
TRBD2,TRBV6-2/TRBV6-3,few,TRBJ2-1,TGTGCCAGCAGTCAATTACCGGGACTAGCGGGAGTTCTCAATGAGCAGTTCTTC,CASSQLPGLAGVLNEQFF
NA,TRBV7-2,NA,TRBJ2-7,TGTGCCAGCAGCTTAAGGCCTAGCGCTTACGAGCAGTACTTC,CASSLRPSAYEQYF
NA,TRBV20-1,few,TRBJ2-3,TGCAGTGCTATTTACAGGGATGAAGATACGCAGTATTTT,CSAIYRDEDTQYF
NA,TRBV25-1,few,TRBJ1-5,TGTGCCAGCAGGAACAGGGTCACCCAGCCCCAGCATTTT,CASRNRVTQPQHF
NA,TRBV21-1,once,TRBJ1-1,TGTGCCAGCAGCAAAAAGGGCGGGGGGGAGCACACTGAAGCTTTCTTT,CASSKKGGGEHTEAFF
NA,TRBV7-2,few,TRBJ2-5,TGTGCCAGCAGCCCTCGTACACGGAGAGAGACCCAGTACTTC,CASSPRTRRETQYF
TRBD1,TRBV6-5,NA,TRBJ1-4,TGTGCCAGCAGACTTACAGGGGCCACTAATGAAAAACTGTTTTTT,CASRLTGATNEKLFF
TRBD1,TRBV7-9,NA,TRBJ1-1,TGTGCCAGCAGCATGCGTTCACAGGGGGCCGGTTTGGAAGCTTTCTTT,CASSMRSQGAGLEAFF
NA,TRBV7-8,NA,TRBJ1-2,TGTGCCAGCAGCTTGGGGACACCGCTTGGGTATGACTACACCTTC,CASSLGTPLGYDYTF
NA,TRBV18,NA,TRBJ1-1,TGTGCCAGCTCGCTCCCCGGGACGGATGTTGGTACTGAAGCTTTCTTT,CASSLPGTDVGTEAFF
TRBD2,TRBV6-2/TRBV6-3,NA,TRBJ2-5,TGTGCCAGCATTCGGCAGGTCCGACTAGCGCAGGAGACCCAGTACTTC,CASIRQVRLAQETQYF
NA,TRBV20-1,NA,TRBJ1-1,TGCAGTGCCCACAGCCTTAGGAACACTGAAGCTTTCTTT,CSAHSLRNTEAFF
NA,TRBV15,NA,TRBJ1-6,TGTGCCACCAGCACGAACAATTCACCCCTCCACTTT,CATSTNNSPLHF
NA,TRBV18,NA,TRBJ2-7,TGTGCCAGCTCACCACTGACTATGAGTCGCTCCTACAATGAGCAGTACTTC,CASSPLTMSRSYNEQYF
NA,TRBV15,NA,TRBJ2-5,TGTGCCACTAGCAGAACAGGGTACCAAGAGACCCAGTACTTC,CATSRTGYQETQYF
TRBD2,TRBV20-1,NA,TRBJ2-1,TGCAGTGCTAGAGAGGTTCCTAGCGGGGCATACAATGAGCAGTTCTTC,CSAREVPSGAYNEQFF
NA,TRBV30,NA,TRBJ2-7,TGTGCCTGGAGTGTATCCTCGGGAATGTATGGCTACGAGCAGTACTTC,CAWSVSSGMYGYEQYF
TRBD2,TRBV9,NA,TRBJ2-2,TGTGCCAGCAGCGCCCCTAGCGGGACTAACACCGGGGAGCTGTTTTTT,CASSAPSGTNTGELFF
NA,TRBV20-1,once,TRBJ1-1,TGCAGTGCTGGCCCCTCGAAGGGGAACACTGAAGCTTTCTTT,CSAGPSKGNTEAFF
NA,TRBV12-3/TRBV12-4,few,TRBJ2-5,TGTGCCAGCAGTTCCCCACGGACAGAAGAGCAGTACTTC,CASSSPRTEEQYF
TRBD1,TRBV27,many,TRBJ2-5,TGTGCCAGCACTTCCGGGCGGTACAGGGGGCCGGGGACCCAGTACTTC,CASTSGRYRGPGTQYF
NA,TRBV7-9,few,TRBJ2-1,TGTGCCAGCAGCTTCGGTCTAGCTTCGGCCTACAATGAGCAGTTCTTC,CASSFGLASAYNEQFF